The 6 T cell receptor beta chains reported below all come from one sample, sequenced in a study of yellow fever vaccine responses in identical twins. TCRdb reprocessed the RT-PCR reads via MiXCR and lists one record per CDR3 protein. The sample consists of around 7,200 distinct CDR3 sequences, approximately 86% of them appearing once. The material was T cells from blood (PBMCs), unsorted or a sorted subset (not recorded which), obtained before or after yellow fever vaccination (not recorded which). The receptors here all came from a woman under 30 who received the yellow fever vaccine.

The chain couples TRBV5-6 to TRBJ2-7; D remains ambiguous. V was cut by 2 bases and J by 2 bases, with 2 bases left in between. From germline, CDR1 is SGHDT and CDR2 YYEEEE. CDR3 size: 11 residues. The CDR3 DNA sequence: TGTGCCAGCAGCTTTCCCTACGAGCAGTACTTC. Translation: CASSFPYEQYF.

This chain uses TRBV7-3 with TRBJ2-2, with unresolved D. CDR1 is SGHTA and CDR2 is FQGTGA in the germline V gene. V was shortened by 1 base and J by 0 bases, with 3 bases between the two germline ends. This CDR3 is built from 14 residues. The CDR3: CASSLRANTGELFF. CDR3 in DNA: TGTGCCAGCAGCTTAAGAGCGAACACCGGGGAGCTGTTTTTT.

The chain carries TRBV10-3 and TRBJ2-1; TRBD1 agrees at 10 bases. This CDR3 contains 16 residues. V was clipped by 4 bases and J by 6 bases; unmatched bases: 9. Germline V gene sequence: CDR1 ENHRY, CDR2 SYGVKD. CDR3: CAISASGQGGFNEQFF. CDR3 in DNA: TGTGCCATCAGTGCAAGTGGACAGGGGGGTTTCAATGAGCAGTTCTTC.

The V call is TRBV10-1, the J call TRBJ1-1; D ambiguous. Germline CDR1 reads WNHNN; CDR2 reads SYGVQD (reference sequence). Trimming took off 3 bases at V and 0 bases at J, with 8 bases between the two ends. The CDR3 loop spans 14 amino acids. CDR3: CASSDRRMNTEAFF. CDR3 sequence (DNA): TGCGCCAGCAGTGATCGACGGATGAACACTGAAGCTTTCTTT.

V is TRBV7-9 and J is TRBJ1-2; 8 bases match TRBD1. The germline V gene encodes CDR1 SEHNR and CDR2 FQNEAQ (reference sequence). Losses at the gene ends were 2 bases for V and 5 bases for J; bases not matched to a gene: 7. The CDR3 is 15 residues long. In DNA form, the CDR3 reads TGTGCCAGCAGCTTATCTAAGACAGGGGAGTATGGCTACACCTTC. This gives the protein CASSLSKTGEYGYTF.

The chain joins TRBV5-6 to TRBJ2-1, with D tentatively TRBD1 (7 bases). The V gene's germline CDR1 is SGHDT and CDR2 YYEEEE. The CDR3 covers 15 residues. Deletions cut 0 bases from V and 8 bases from J, with 15 bases between. As DNA, the CDR3 is TGTGCCAGCAGCTTGGATGGTGGAGGGACAGATGAGCAGTTCTTC. Amino acids: CASSLDGGGTDEQFF.